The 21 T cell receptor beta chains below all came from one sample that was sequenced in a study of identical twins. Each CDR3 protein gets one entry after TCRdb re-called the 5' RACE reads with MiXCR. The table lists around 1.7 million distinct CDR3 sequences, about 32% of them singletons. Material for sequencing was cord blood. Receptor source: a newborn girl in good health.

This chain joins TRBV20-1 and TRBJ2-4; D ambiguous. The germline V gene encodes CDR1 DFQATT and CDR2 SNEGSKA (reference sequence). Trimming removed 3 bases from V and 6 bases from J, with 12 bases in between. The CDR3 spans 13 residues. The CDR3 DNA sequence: TGCAGTGCTAGCTTGGATGGACCAAACATTCAGTACTTC. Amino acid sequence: CSASLDGPNIQYF.

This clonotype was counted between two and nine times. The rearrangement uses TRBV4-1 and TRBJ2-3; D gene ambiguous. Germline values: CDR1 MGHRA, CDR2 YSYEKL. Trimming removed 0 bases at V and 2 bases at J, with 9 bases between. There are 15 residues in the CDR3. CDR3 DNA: TGCGCCAGCAGCCAAGAGTTCCAGCCCACAGATACGCAGTATTTT. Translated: CASSQEFQPTDTQYF.

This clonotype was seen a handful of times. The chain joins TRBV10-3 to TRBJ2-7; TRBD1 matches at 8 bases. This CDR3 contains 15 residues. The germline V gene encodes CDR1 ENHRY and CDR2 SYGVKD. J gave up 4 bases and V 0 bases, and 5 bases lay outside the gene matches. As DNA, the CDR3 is TGTGCCATCAGTGAGTCCACAGGGGGTTGGTACGAGCAGTACTTC. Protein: CAISESTGGWYEQYF.

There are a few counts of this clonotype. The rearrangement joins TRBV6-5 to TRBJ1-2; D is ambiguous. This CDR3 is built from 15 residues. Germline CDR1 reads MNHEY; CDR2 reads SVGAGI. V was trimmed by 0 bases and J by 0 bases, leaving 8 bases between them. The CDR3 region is CASSYSNYTNYGYTF. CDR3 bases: TGTGCCAGCAGTTACTCTAACTACACTAACTATGGCTACACCTTC.

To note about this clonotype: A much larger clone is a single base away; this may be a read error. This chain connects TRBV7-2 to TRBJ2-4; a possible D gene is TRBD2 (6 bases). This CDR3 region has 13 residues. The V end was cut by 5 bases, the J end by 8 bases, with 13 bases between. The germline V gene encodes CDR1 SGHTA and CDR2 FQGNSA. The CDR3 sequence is CASSPLEGHIQYF. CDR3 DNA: TGTGCCAGCAGCCCCTTGGAGGGCCACATTCAGTACTTC.

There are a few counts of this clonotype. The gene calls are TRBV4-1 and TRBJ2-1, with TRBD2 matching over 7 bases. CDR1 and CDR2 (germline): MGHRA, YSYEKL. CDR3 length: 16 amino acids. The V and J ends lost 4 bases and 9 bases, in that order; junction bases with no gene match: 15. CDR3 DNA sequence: TGCGCCAGCAGCCCTGATGGAAGCGGGGTGAGTGTTGAGCAGTTCTTC. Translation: CASSPDGSGVSVEQFF.

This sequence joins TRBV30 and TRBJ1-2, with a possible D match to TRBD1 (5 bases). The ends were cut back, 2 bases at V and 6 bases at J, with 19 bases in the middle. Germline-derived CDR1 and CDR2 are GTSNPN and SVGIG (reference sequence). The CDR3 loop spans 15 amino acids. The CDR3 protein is CAWSILGPQGDGYTF. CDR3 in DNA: TGTGCCTGGAGTATTTTGGGACCCCAAGGGGATGGCTACACCTTC.

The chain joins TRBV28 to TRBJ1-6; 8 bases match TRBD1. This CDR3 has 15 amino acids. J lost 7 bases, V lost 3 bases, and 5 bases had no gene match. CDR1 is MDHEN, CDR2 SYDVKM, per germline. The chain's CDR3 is CASSFRRGLNSPLHF. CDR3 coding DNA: TGTGCCAGCAGTTTTCGCAGGGGGCTAAATTCACCCCTCCACTTT.

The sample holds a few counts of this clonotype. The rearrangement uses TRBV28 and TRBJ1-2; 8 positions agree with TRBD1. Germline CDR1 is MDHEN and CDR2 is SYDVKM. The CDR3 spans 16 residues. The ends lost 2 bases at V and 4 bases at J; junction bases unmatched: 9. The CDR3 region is CASSLRGQADFYGYTF. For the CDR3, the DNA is TGTGCCAGCAGTTTAAGGGGACAGGCAGATTTCTATGGCTACACCTTC.

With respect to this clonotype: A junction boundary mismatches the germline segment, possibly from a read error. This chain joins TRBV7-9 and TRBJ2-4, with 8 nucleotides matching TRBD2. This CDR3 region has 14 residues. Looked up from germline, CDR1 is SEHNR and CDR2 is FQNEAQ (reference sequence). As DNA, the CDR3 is TGTGCCGGCAGCTTAGCGGGGGCCAAAAACATTCAGTACTTC. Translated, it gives CAGSLAGAKNIQYF. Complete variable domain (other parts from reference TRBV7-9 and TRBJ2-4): DTGVSQNPRHKITKRGQNVTFRCDPISEHNRLYWYRQTLGQGPEFLTYFQNEAQLEKSRLLSDRFSAERPKGSFSTLEIQRTEQGDSAMYLCAGSLAGAKNIQYFGAGTRLSVL.

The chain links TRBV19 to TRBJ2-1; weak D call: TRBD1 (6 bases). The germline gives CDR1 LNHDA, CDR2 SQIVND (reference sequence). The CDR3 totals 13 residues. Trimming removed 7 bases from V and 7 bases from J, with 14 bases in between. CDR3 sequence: CASNWAGENEQFF. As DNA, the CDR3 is TGTGCCAGTAATTGGGCAGGGGAGAATGAGCAGTTCTTC.

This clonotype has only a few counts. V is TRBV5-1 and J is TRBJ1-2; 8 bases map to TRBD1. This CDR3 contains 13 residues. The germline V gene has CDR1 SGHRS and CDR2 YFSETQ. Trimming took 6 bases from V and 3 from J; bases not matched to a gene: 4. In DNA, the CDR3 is TGCGCCAGCAAACAGGGGGAGTACTATGGCTACACCTTC. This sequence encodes CASKQGEYYGYTF.

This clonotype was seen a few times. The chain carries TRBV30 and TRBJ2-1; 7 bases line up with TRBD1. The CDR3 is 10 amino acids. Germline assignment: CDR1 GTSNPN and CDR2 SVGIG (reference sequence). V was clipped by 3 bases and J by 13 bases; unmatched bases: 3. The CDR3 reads CAWRDRIQFF. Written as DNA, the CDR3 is TGTGCCTGGAGGGACAGGATACAGTTCTTC. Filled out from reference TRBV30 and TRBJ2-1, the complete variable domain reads SQTIHQWPATLVQPVGSPLSLECTVEGTSNPNLYWYRQAAGRGLQLLFYSVGIGQISSEVPQNLSASRPQDRQFILSSKKLLLSDSGFYLCAWRDRIQFFGPGTRLTVL.

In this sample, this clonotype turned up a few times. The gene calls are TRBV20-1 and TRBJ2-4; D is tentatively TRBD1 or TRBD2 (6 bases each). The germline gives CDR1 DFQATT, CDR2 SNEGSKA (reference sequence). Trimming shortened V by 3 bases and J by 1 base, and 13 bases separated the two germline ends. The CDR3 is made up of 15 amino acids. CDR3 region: CSARPQGRAKNIQYF. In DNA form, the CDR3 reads TGCAGTGCTAGGCCCCAGGGGAGGGCCAAAAACATTCAGTACTTC.

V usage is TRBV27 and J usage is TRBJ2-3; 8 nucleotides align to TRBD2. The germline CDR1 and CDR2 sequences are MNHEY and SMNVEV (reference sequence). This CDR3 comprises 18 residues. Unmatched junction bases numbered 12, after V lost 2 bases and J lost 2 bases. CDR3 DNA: TGTGCCAGCAGTTTAAACCCCCCCTCGGGGGGGTTCACAGATACGCAGTATTTT. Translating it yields CASSLNPPSGGFTDTQYF.

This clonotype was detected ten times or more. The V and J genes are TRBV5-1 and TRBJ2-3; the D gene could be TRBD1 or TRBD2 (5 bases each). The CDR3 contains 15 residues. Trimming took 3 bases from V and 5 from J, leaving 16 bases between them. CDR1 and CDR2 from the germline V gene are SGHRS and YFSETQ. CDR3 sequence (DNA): TGCGCCAGCAGCTCCGGGACCCTGCAGAGAGATACGCAGTATTTT. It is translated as CASSSGTLQRDTQYF.

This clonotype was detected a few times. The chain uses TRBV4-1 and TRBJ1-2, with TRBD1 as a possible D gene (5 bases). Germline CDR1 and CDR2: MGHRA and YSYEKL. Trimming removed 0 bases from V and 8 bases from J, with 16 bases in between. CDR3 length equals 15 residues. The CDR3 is CASSQDGPQGRGYTF. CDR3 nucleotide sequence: TGCGCCAGCAGCCAAGATGGGCCTCAGGGTCGGGGCTACACCTTC.

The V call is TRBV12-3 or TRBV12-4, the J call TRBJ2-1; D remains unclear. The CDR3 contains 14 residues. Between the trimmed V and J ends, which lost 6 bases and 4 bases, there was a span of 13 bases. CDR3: CASRQALTYNEQFF. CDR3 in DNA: TGTGCCAGCAGGCAGGCCCTTACTTACAATGAGCAGTTCTTC.

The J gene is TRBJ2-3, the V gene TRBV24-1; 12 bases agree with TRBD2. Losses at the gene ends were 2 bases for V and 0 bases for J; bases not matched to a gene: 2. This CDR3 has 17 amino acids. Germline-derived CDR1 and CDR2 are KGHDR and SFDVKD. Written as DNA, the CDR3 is TGTGCCACCAGTGATTCTAGCGGGGGGGGTAGCACAGATACGCAGTATTTT. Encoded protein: CATSDSSGGGSTDTQYF.

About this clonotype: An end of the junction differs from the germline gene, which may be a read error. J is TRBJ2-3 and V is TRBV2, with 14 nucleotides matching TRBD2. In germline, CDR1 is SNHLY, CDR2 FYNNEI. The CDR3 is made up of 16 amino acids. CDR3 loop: CASSSTSGGEGDTQDF. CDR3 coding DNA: TGTGCCAGCAGTTCGACTAGCGGGGGGGAGGGGGATACGCAGGATTTT.

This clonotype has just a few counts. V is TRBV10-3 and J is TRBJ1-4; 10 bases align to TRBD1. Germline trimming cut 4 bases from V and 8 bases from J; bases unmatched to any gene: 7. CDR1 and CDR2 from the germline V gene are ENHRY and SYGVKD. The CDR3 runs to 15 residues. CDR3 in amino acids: CAISADRGIQEKLFF. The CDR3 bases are TGTGCCATCAGTGCGGACAGGGGGATTCAGGAAAAACTGTTTTTT.